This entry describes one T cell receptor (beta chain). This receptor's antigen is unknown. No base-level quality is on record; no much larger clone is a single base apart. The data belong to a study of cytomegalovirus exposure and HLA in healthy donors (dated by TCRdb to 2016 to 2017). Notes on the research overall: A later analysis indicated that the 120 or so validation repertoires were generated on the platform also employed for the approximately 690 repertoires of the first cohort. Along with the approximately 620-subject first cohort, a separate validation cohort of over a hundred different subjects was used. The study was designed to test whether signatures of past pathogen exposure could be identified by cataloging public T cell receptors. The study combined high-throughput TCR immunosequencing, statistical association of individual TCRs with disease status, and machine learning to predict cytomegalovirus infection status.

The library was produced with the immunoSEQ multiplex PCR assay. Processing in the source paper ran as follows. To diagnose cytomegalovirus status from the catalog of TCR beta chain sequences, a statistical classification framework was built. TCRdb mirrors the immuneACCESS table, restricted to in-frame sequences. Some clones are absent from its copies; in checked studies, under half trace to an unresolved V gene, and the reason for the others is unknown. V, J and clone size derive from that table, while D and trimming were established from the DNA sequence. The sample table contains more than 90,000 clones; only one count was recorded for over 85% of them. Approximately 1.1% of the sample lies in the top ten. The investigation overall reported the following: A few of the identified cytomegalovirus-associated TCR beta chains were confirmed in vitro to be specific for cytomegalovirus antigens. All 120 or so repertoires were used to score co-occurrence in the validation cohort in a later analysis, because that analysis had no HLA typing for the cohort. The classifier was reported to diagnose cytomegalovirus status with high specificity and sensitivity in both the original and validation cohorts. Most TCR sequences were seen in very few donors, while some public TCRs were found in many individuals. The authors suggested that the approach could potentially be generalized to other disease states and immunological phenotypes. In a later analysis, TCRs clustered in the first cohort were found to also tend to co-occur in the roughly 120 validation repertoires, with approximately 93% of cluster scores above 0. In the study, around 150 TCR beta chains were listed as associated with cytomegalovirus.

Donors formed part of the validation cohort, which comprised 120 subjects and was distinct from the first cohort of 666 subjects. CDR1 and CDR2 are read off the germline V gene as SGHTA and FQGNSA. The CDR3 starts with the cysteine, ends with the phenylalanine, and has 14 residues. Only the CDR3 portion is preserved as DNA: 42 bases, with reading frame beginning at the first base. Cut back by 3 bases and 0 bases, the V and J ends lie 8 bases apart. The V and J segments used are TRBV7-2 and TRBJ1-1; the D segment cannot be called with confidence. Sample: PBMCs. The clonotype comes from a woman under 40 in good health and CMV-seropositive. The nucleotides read TGTGCCAGCAGCTTCCTAAGTTTGAACACTGAAGCTTTCTTT. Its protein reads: CASSFLSLNTEAFF.